This section outlines one T cell receptor (beta chain) sequence together with its context. Its antigen is currently not known. No base quality values were provided; no much bigger clone lies one nucleotide off. Other DNA sequences in the sample encode the same CDR3. Taken from cysteine to phenylalanine, the CDR3 has 13 residues. Just CDR3 DNA is preserved here, 39 bases in frame from base 1. Germline trimming amounts to 3 bases on V and 7 bases on J, with 1 as the count of junction bases outside the gene matches. CDR1 and CDR2, per the germline V gene, are KGHSH and LQKENI. The sample originates from a study of blood T cell repertoires in COVID-19 (dated by TCRdb to about 2020). Background for the entire study: Samples covering the acute and convalescent phases of COVID-19 were provided by collaborators in the United States, Italy and Spain. Where available, HLA class I and class II types were taken from metadata supplied by the sample provider and were not determined by assay-based typing. Sample metadata almost always included a de-identified subject ID, COVID-19 status, age in years and sex. Samples were obtained from the ongoing ImmuneRACE study (first 160 participants) and from approximately 1,200 subjects provided by 6 global collaborators. The dataset comprised deeply sampled blood TCRbeta repertoires from subjects exposed to, actively infected with, or recovered from COVID-19. The material from the prospective study consisted of cDNA or gDNA derived from T cells, B-cell-depleted T cells, or PBMCs. The repertoires were released in a freely available public database meant as a resource for research on the immune response to SARS-CoV-2. What the work shows at the level of the full study, not this receptor alone: How much clinical and demographic metadata was included differed by source and by participant, and the metadata was provided uncurated.

TCRbeta CDR3 regions were amplified from genomic DNA using the immunoSEQ Assay, a bias-controlled multiplex PCR. The study's processing was this. The number of nucleated cells in each sample was estimated by amplification of reference gene primers within the assay. To quantify the absolute abundance of each unique TCRbeta CDR3 rearrangement, sequence reads were collapsed and filtered. For each sample, productive Simpson clonality was calculated as the square root of Simpson's diversity index across productive rearrangements. The source is immuneACCESS, and TCRdb retained only in-frame sequences with V and J called. Part of the clones is not carried over; for the studies checked, unresolved V genes explain less than half of this, and the remainder is unexplained. The V and J calls and clone size are taken from that table; D and trimming were inferred from the DNA. Here the sample has about 220,000 clones; about 81% occur a single time. Together, the top ten hold approximately 5.2% of the sample.

In Seattle, one collaborating source enrolled patients while the infection was active and tracked those patients longitudinally over the course of disease. Collaborating institutions collected whole blood in K2EDTA tubes following their own protocols. For TCRbeta analysis, collaborators shipped samples in one of three forms: frozen whole blood, isolated PBMCs, or DNA extracted from either of those sample types. The rearrangement joined TRBV18 to TRBJ1-4; 8 junctional bases match TRBD1. Sequences were obtained from peripheral blood. The TCR originated in a woman in her seventies with COVID-19, enrolled during active disease. The CDR3 protein sequence reads: CASSPGTGEKLFF. Read as DNA, the sequence is TGTGCCAGCTCACCCGGGACAGGTGAAAAACTGTTTTTT.